This T cell receptor (beta chain) was identified during a study of T-cell reconstitution after alpha-beta-depleted transplantation in children. Library preparation (for TCRbeta) was performed with unique molecular identifiers. Via MiXCR, TCRdb re-called the PCR reads, giving one row per CDR3 protein. The sample yields approximately 510,000 distinct CDR3 sequences, roughly 18% seen once. V was pared by 9 bases and J by 4 bases, with 8 bases of the junction left unmatched. The CDR3 sequence is 13 residues long. Per germline, CDR1 MNHEY and CDR2 SMNVEV (reference sequence). This chain joins TRBV27 and TRBJ1-1; 7 bases align to TRBD1. The source of this sequence is a human donor who donated a stem cell graft to a child with acute lymphoblastic leukemia. The material sequenced was PBMCs from the stem cell graft donor, taken from the stem cell graft. CDR3 in DNA: TGTGCCAGTTCAGGGGGGGGGACCACTGAAGCTTTCTTT. Protein: CASSGGGTTEAFF.